The clone carrying this T cell receptor (beta chain) came up a few times. What it binds is unknown. The sample belongs to a study of T-cell memory formation after mild COVID-19. Findings and limits, study-wide: Of the contracting clones, CD4+ ones lay mainly in CM and EM, and CD8+ ones in EMRA.

Germline assignment: CDR1 SEHNR and CDR2 FQNEAQ (reference sequence). V dropped 5 bases and J dropped 0 bases, with 11 bases sitting between them. The CDR3 is made up of 15 amino acids. TCRdb recomputed calls from the 5' RACE reads with MiXCR, one row per CDR3 protein. The sample consists of about 180,000 distinct CDR3 sequences, more than 15% of them appearing once. What was sequenced was PBMCs or a T cell subset sorted from them (not recorded which). The V and J genes are TRBV7-9 and TRBJ2-1; D remains ambiguous. This TCR derives from an adult woman who had mild COVID-19 (a few samples of this study predate the infection). Cell type and time point are not known. CDR3 amino acids: CASSLTDGSYNEQFF. The CDR3 DNA reads as TGTGCCAGCAGCCTTACGGACGGCTCCTACAATGAGCAGTTCTTC. The complete variable domain, with remaining parts taken from reference TRBV7-9 and TRBJ2-1, reads DTGVSQNPRHKITKRGQNVTFRCDPISEHNRLYWYRQTLGQGPEFLTYFQNEAQLEKSRLLSDRFSAERPKGSFSTLEIQRTEQGDSAMYLCASSLTDGSYNEQFFGPGTRLTVL.